Each of the 27 T cell receptor beta chains below was sequenced from the same sample in a study of OX40 agonist ivuxolimab in advanced cancers. TCRdb keeps only in-frame clones here, not all; method: immunoSEQ multiplex PCR. This sample has 60,000 to 85,000 clones, with roughly 80% found just once. The sample in question was CD4+ or CD8+ T cells sorted from blood, obtained in a trial of the OX40 agonist ivuxolimab. The receptors stem from an adult with an advanced solid tumor such as melanoma, head and neck, liver or kidney cancer.

V and J are TRBV7-9 and TRBJ2-3; 10 nucleotides align to TRBD2. Germline trimming cut 2 bases from V and 2 bases from J; bases unmatched to any gene: 10. Looked up from germline, CDR1 is SEHNR and CDR2 is FQNEAQ (reference sequence). The CDR3 totals 18 residues. The CDR3 nucleotides read TGTGCCAGCAGCTTAAGAAGCGGGGGGGAGCCACTCACAGATACGCAGTATTTT. This sequence encodes CASSLRSGGEPLTDTQYF. Full variable domain (remainder filled in from reference TRBV7-9 and TRBJ2-3): DTGVSQNPRHKITKRGQNVTFRCDPISEHNRLYWYRQTLGQGPEFLTYFQNEAQLEKSRLLSDRFSAERPKGSFSTLEIQRTEQGDSAMYLCASSLRSGGEPLTDTQYFGPGTRLTVL.

V is TRBV19 and J is TRBJ1-2; D uncertain. CDR3 size: 12 residues. Germline values: CDR1 LNHDA, CDR2 SQIVND (reference sequence). Trimming stripped 7 bases from V and 6 bases from J, with 12 bases between. CDR3 nucleotides: TGTGCCAGTAAGGAGGCCCCGGATGGCTACACCTTC. This translates into CASKEAPDGYTF.

This chain connects TRBV11-2 to TRBJ2-5; D possibly matches TRBD1 or TRBD2 (5 bases each). In germline, CDR1 is SGHAT, CDR2 FQNNGV. Trimming took off 5 bases at V and 5 bases at J, with 18 bases between the two ends. There are 15 residues in the CDR3. CDR3 sequence (DNA): TGTGCCAGCAGCCTCCGGGGCAAGGAGTTGGAGACCCAGTACTTC. Amino acids: CASSLRGKELETQYF.

The rearrangement links TRBV28 to TRBJ2-3, with 8 positions matching TRBD1. The CDR3 runs 17 residues. Germline V lookup: CDR1 MDHEN, CDR2 SYDVKM. V was pared by 5 bases and J by 6 bases, with 16 bases of the junction left unmatched. CDR3 nucleotide sequence: TGTGCCAGCAGTCCCAACCATGGACAGGGTTGGGGGGATACGCAGTATTTT. Its protein product is CASSPNHGQGWGDTQYF.

The chain carries TRBV6-6 and TRBJ2-7; 8 positions agree with TRBD1. V gave up 5 bases and J gave up 7 bases; unmatched junction bases: 10. Germline CDR1 is MNHNY and CDR2 is SVGAGI (reference sequence). The CDR3 length is 14 residues. CDR3 loop: CASSTYNDRGEQYV. The CDR3 region has the DNA TGTGCCAGCAGTACATACAATGACAGGGGAGAGCAGTACGTC.

This clone has more than one count but fewer than ten. The chain employs TRBV1 and TRBJ2-7; the D call of TRBD1 is as the table states it, not checked on the DNA. TRBV1 is termed a pseudogene. CDR3 length: 14 amino acids. The CDR3 DNA reads TGCACCAGCACTGGGGGACAGTTACCTTACGAGCAGTACTTC. Its protein product is CTSTGGQLPYEQYF.

This clone was detected once. This chain joins TRBV7-2 and TRBJ2-7; possibly TRBD2 for D (6 bases). Germline V lookup: CDR1 SGHTA, CDR2 FQGNSA. Trimming stripped 4 bases from V and 3 bases from J, with 13 bases between. The CDR3 totals 14 residues. CDR3 sequence reads: CASSSGGTRYEQYF. Written as DNA, the CDR3 is TGTGCCAGCAGCTCAGGAGGGACCCGCTACGAGCAGTACTTC.

This chain joins TRBV18 and TRBJ1-5; TRBD1 matches 9 bases. V was clipped by 4 bases and J by 6 bases; unmatched bases: 7. Germline V gives CDR1 KGHSH, CDR2 LQKENI. The CDR3 spans 15 residues. The CDR3 DNA reads as TGTGCCAGCTCACTAAACAGGGGGCGAGGTCAGCCCCAGCATTTT. It translates to CASSLNRGRGQPQHF. Variable domain in full (rest from reference TRBV18 and TRBJ1-5): NAGVMQNPRHLVRRRGQEARLRCSPMKGHSHVYWYRQLPEEGLKFMVYLQKENIIDESGMPKERFSAEFPKEGPSILRIQQVVRGDSAAYFCASSLNRGRGQPQHFGDGTRLSIL.

V and J are TRBV29-1 and TRBJ1-4; no firm D call. The V gene lost 5 bases and the J gene lost 0 bases, with 7 bases spanning the gap. This CDR3 comprises 13 residues. Germline CDR1 and CDR2: SQVTM and ANQGSEA. The CDR3 is CSVSTATNEKLFF. CDR3 in DNA: TGCAGCGTTAGTACGGCAACTAATGAAAAACTGTTTTTT.

The V call is TRBV5-5, the J call TRBJ2-2; D is unresolved. The germline gives CDR1 SGHKS, CDR2 YYEKEE (reference sequence). This CDR3 has 12 amino acids. The ends were cut back, 4 bases at V and 2 bases at J, with 3 bases in the middle. The CDR3 protein is CASSPNTGELFF. CDR3 sequence (DNA): TGTGCCAGCAGCCCCAACACCGGGGAGCTGTTTTTT.

This chain joins TRBV18 and TRBJ1-2; 10 positions agree with TRBD1. The trim removed 4 bases at V and 4 bases at J, leaving 3 bases unmatched. This CDR3 has 14 amino acids. The germline V gene encodes CDR1 KGHSH and CDR2 LQKENI. The CDR3 spells CASSLGQGSYGYTF. The CDR3 coding sequence is TGTGCCAGCTCACTGGGACAGGGGAGCTATGGCTACACCTTC.

The CDR3 sequence: CASSVGTGRAILTDTQYF. The CDR3 region has the DNA TGTGCCAGCAGTGTCGGGACAGGTCGGGCGATCCTCACAGATACGCAGTATTTT. This chain connects TRBV6-1 to TRBJ2-3; 8 bases map to TRBD1. Trimming took 4 bases from V and 2 from J; bases not matched to a gene: 14. The germline V gene encodes CDR1 MNHNS and CDR2 SASEGT. The CDR3 length is 18 residues.

This clone was found once. The chain couples TRBV11-2 to TRBJ2-4; D is unclear. V lost 6 bases and J lost 8, with 14 bases in between. Germline assignment: CDR1 SGHAT and CDR2 FQNNGV. The CDR3 loop spans 13 amino acids. For the CDR3, the DNA is TGTGCCAGCAGGGGTCCTTCTCTGGACATTCAGTACTTC. This encodes CASRGPSLDIQYF.

This rearrangement joins TRBV6-1 to TRBJ1-4; D is unresolved. The CDR3 runs to 14 residues. V lost 7 bases and J lost 3, with 12 bases in between. Germline assignment: CDR1 MNHNS and CDR2 SASEGT. The CDR3: CASIVQVSNEKLFF. CDR3 DNA sequence: TGTGCCAGCATCGTGCAGGTATCTAATGAAAAACTGTTTTTT.

The V call is TRBV6-5, the J call TRBJ2-5; possible D gene TRBD2, 6 bases. Trimming left V 4 bases short and J 9 bases short, with 18 bases between. The CDR3 totals 14 residues. CDR1 is MNHEY, CDR2 SVGAGI, per germline. CDR3 nucleotides: TGTGCCAGCAGTTCGGGACTGCCGCGAGGGTCCCAGTACTTC. It translates to CASSSGLPRGSQYF.

The chain combines TRBV28 with TRBJ1-4, with 7 bases fitting TRBD1. Germline V lookup: CDR1 MDHEN, CDR2 SYDVKM. Trimming at V came to 6 bases and at J to 7 bases, leaving 5 bases not matched to a gene. The CDR3 runs to 13 residues. The DNA of the CDR3 is TGTGCCAGCAGGTCAGGGGGGTCTGAAAAACTGTTTTTT. Translating it yields CASRSGGSEKLFF.

The chain links TRBV6-7 to TRBJ1-3; D is uncertain. Being an ORF, TRBV6-7 has a function that is uncertain. V lost 0 bases and J lost 5, with 17 bases in between. The CDR3 runs to 17 residues. This CDR3 is CASSYSPARLVRNTIYF. For the CDR3, the DNA is TGTGCCAGCAGTTACTCACCGGCGAGGTTAGTAAGAAACACCATATATTTT.

DNA of the CDR3: TGTGCCTGGAACCCCGGGACAAATATACGACAGCAGTACTTC. Translation: CAWNPGTNIRQQYF. The gene calls are TRBV30 and TRBJ2-7; possible D gene TRBD1, 6 bases. The CDR3 has 14 amino acids. CDR1 is GTSNPN and CDR2 is SVGIG in the germline V gene (reference sequence). Trimming cost V 4 bases and J 8 bases, with 21 bases left between them.

J is TRBJ2-7 and V is TRBV27, with D perhaps matching TRBD2 (6 bases). Trimming removed 6 bases at V and 6 bases at J, with 18 bases between. CDR1 is MNHEY and CDR2 is SMNVEV in the germline V gene (reference sequence). This CDR3 comprises 14 residues. CDR3 bases: TGTGCCAGCAGGGCCGGGACCGGAGGGGCCGAGCAGTACTTC. Translation gives CASRAGTGGAEQYF.

The genes are TRBV5-1 and TRBJ2-3, with 12 bases aligning to TRBD2. There are 18 residues in the CDR3. Germline V gives CDR1 SGHRS, CDR2 YFSETQ. Losses at the gene ends were 4 bases for V and 3 bases for J; bases not matched to a gene: 12. The CDR3 DNA reads as TGCGCCAGCAGCGTTGCCCCCCTAGCGGGAGGGGCAACAGATACGCAGTATTTT. This translates into CASSVAPLAGGATDTQYF.

The V gene is TRBV27, the J gene TRBJ2-7; 9 bases are shared with TRBD2. Germline lookup yields CDR1 MNHEY and CDR2 SMNVEV (reference sequence). The CDR3 covers 17 residues. The junction had 7 bases not matched to a gene; V was cut back by 0 bases and J by 1 base. CDR3 nucleotides: TGTGCCAGCAGTTTATCGCAACTAGCGGGTACTTCCTACGAGCAGTACTTC. It yields the protein CASSLSQLAGTSYEQYF.

The CDR3 reads CASSEGTGMWQPQHF. Here the CDR3 DNA reads TGTGCCAGCAGTGAAGGGACAGGGATGTGGCAGCCCCAGCATTTT. The chain carries TRBV6-1 and TRBJ1-5; 8 bases fit TRBD1. The germline V gene encodes CDR1 MNHNS and CDR2 SASEGT. V was pared by 1 base and J by 7 bases, with 6 bases of the junction left unmatched. This CDR3 contains 15 residues.

The chain employs TRBV19 and TRBJ1-2, with unresolved D. Looked up from germline, CDR1 is LNHDA and CDR2 is SQIVND (reference sequence). This CDR3 spans 11 amino acids. V lost 6 bases to trimming and J lost 8 bases, with 10 bases between them. DNA for the CDR3: TGTGCCAGTAGCGGATTCGGGGGCTACACCTTC. Translation: CASSGFGGYTF.

The DNA of the CDR3 is TGTGCCAGCAGCCACCGGACTAGCACAACTAGCACAGATACGCAGTATTTT. Protein: CASSHRTSTTSTDTQYF. The chain combines TRBV7-2 with TRBJ2-3; 8 bases are shared with TRBD2. Losses at the gene ends were 5 bases for V and 0 bases for J; bases not matched to a gene: 10. In germline, CDR1 is SGHTA, CDR2 FQGNSA. This CDR3 has 17 amino acids.

This clone was recorded a few times. The chain employs TRBV28 and TRBJ1-1, with no clear D. This CDR3 comprises 10 residues. CDR1 and CDR2 from the germline V gene are MDHEN and SYDVKM. The V end lost 6 bases, the J end lost 3 bases, and 2 bases lay between the germline ends. The CDR3 nucleotides read TGTGCCAGCAGGGACACTGAAGCTTTCTTT. It is translated as CASRDTEAFF.

In DNA form, the CDR3 reads TGTGCCAGCAGCCCCCCGGTGGGCGGGGGTGCAGATACGCAGTATTTT. Residues: CASSPPVGGGADTQYF. The chain uses TRBV7-9 and TRBJ2-3; 7 bases align to TRBD2. Trimming at V came to 5 bases and at J to 4 bases, leaving 12 bases not matched to a gene. The CDR3 is made up of 16 amino acids. Germline V gene sequence: CDR1 SEHNR, CDR2 FQNEAQ (reference sequence).

This clone is a singleton in its sample. This chain uses TRBV18 with TRBJ1-2; no clear D. CDR1 is KGHSH and CDR2 is LQKENI in the germline V gene. V lost 3 bases to trimming and J lost 2 bases, with 13 bases between them. The length of the CDR3 is 15 residues. The CDR3: CASSPRKEANYGYTF. The CDR3 DNA sequence: TGTGCCAGCTCACCTCGGAAGGAGGCGAACTATGGCTACACCTTC. Full variable domain (rest looked up from reference TRBV18 and TRBJ1-2): NAGVMQNPRHLVRRRGQEARLRCSPMKGHSHVYWYRQLPEEGLKFMVYLQKENIIDESGMPKERFSAEFPKEGPSILRIQQVVRGDSAAYFCASSPRKEANYGYTFGSGTRLTVV.